Detailed here is one TCR beta chain. The CDR3 sequence is 12 residues long. V gave up 6 bases and J gave up 7 bases, with 12 bases separating them. Looked up from germline, CDR1 is MNHNY and CDR2 is SVGAGI (reference sequence). Profiled with immunoSEQ multiplex PCR; TCRdb holds only in-frame clones, not every one. Of about 80,000 clones listed, around 87% were seen once; the top ten hold more than 0.3%. These data come from a study of OX40 agonist ivuxolimab in advanced cancers. The V call is TRBV6-6, the J call TRBJ1-2; D gene ambiguous. This TCR was sampled from an adult with an advanced solid tumor such as melanoma, head and neck, liver or kidney cancer. Material: CD4+ or CD8+ T cells sorted from blood, obtained in a trial of the OX40 agonist ivuxolimab. The CDR3, as DNA: TGTGCCAGCAGCCCTGGACGGCGTGGCTACACCTTC. Its translation: CASSPGRRGYTF.